This TCR beta chain was profiled in a study of control samples from healthy donors and cancer patients. This CDR3 contains 15 residues. Looked up from germline, CDR1 is LNHDA and CDR2 is SQIVND (reference sequence). V was pared by 5 bases and J by 5 bases, with 15 bases between. Some clones are missing from TCRdb's copy, which holds only in-frame ones; the method was immunoSEQ multiplex PCR. The sample consists of about 180,000 clones, 90% of them appearing once. The sample holds one count of this clone. The sequence came from a woman between 50 and 59 years old in good health. The rearrangement uses TRBV19 and TRBJ1-4; D is possibly TRBD1 (5 bases). Specimen: blood. This CDR3 is CASSDSGTGNEKLFF. CDR3 DNA sequence: TGTGCCAGTAGTGATTCCGGGACCGGGAATGAAAAACTGTTTTTT.